The rows below give T cell receptor beta chains drawn from one sample of a study of T-cell memory formation after mild COVID-19. MiXCR, applied by TCRdb to the 5' RACE reads, yields one record per CDR3 protein. In the table there are 200,000 to 250,000 distinct CDR3 sequences, 8% to 9.5% of which are singletons. The sample was PBMCs or a T cell subset sorted from them (not recorded which). These receptors were obtained from a man between 18 and 35 years old who had mild COVID-19 (a few samples of this study predate the infection). Cell type and time point are not known. Each CDR3 is given without its conserved first and last residue. A D gene is named only where the DNA matches it firmly.

TRBV6-2/TRBV6-3	TRBJ2-1	TRBD1	ASSYHRDRGSPEQF
TRBV7-2	TRBJ1-5	-	ASSYRDWYDSNQPQH
TRBV24-1	TRBJ2-5	TRBD1	ATSDPGQGQETQY
TRBV20-1	TRBJ2-2	-	SARAGTLVGELF
TRBV12-3/TRBV12-4	TRBJ1-5	-	ASSLGGQPQH
TRBV5-1	TRBJ2-3	-	ASSLTRGGDTQY
TRBV25-1	TRBJ2-2	TRBD2	ASRPGPGGGELF
TRBV4-1	TRBJ1-5	-	ASSLYMSGNQPQH
TRBV7-7	TRBJ1-4	TRBD1	ASSPTGGNEKLF
TRBV6-5	TRBJ2-7	TRBD1	ASSSDRGYEQY
TRBV2	TRBJ1-1	TRBD1	ASTQEGQGQTEAF
TRBV7-9	TRBJ1-1	-	ASSAGPMNTEAF
TRBV20-1	TRBJ2-6	TRBD1	SARGQHSGANVLT
TRBV5-1	TRBJ1-1	-	ASSLRGNTEAF
TRBV10-2	TRBJ2-5	TRBD1	ASTDRALQETQY
TRBV6-2/TRBV6-3	TRBJ2-3	-	ASSPAGSTDTQY
TRBV3-1	TRBJ2-7	-	ASSQGPGTYEQY
TRBV7-2	TRBJ1-6	TRBD1	ASSPVRGQGSSPLH
TRBV10-3	TRBJ2-5	-	AIKIEETQY
TRBV10-3	TRBJ1-1	-	AITGQMNTEAF
TRBV27	TRBJ1-6	-	ASSTPGGRGNSPLH
TRBV4-3	TRBJ2-1	-	ASSHGRHDNEQF
TRBV5-1	TRBJ2-2	-	ASSFPDGELF
TRBV20-1	TRBJ1-1	-	SARDLGTARTNTEAF
TRBV10-3	TRBJ2-2	TRBD1	AIDSPGQGTNELF
TRBV6-1	TRBJ1-1	-	ASSEVAGPTEAF
TRBV10-3	TRBJ1-2	-	AISEWGGDGYT
TRBV7-2	TRBJ1-1	TRBD1	ASSSTGGLYTEAF
TRBV5-1	TRBJ2-2	-	ASSWTAGELF
TRBV20-1	TRBJ2-3	-	SARGHTDTQY
TRBV23-1	TRBJ2-1	-	ASSQSGRGNEQF
TRBV7-9	TRBJ2-3	TRBD1	ASRPDRGETDTQY
TRBV7-9	TRBJ1-1	-	ASSSRTEAF
TRBV10-3	TRBJ1-1	-	AISVAVGTEAF
TRBV7-3	TRBJ2-5	TRBD1	ASSFGPGQGAETQY
TRBV5-1	TRBJ1-3	-	ASSEDPNSGNTIY
TRBV7-3	TRBJ2-5	-	ASSLNGIETQY
TRBV2	TRBJ1-4	-	ASTYTGGKLF